Presented here are 15 T cell receptor beta chains from one specimen sequenced in a study (dated by TCRdb to about 2015). The receptor library was made with 5' RACE. The sequencer was an Illumina MiSeq. TCRdb took the public reads, trimmed them with fastp at Q25, ran MiXCR for clone calling and kept in-frame beta chains. Rows merge per CDR3 protein into single entries with the most common DNA and genes. For this sample the table gives tens of thousands of distinct CDR3 sequences, of which 25% to 35% were detected only once. In total, the top ten clones hold approximately 3.3% of the sample. The sequencing input was tumor-infiltrating memory CD4+ T cells sorted from the breast tumor. The cell subset or site tag for this specimen amounts to: memory CD4+ T cells, CD4+CD45RO+CD25-. The receptors shown here come from a female donor with breast cancer.

The sample holds a few counts of this clonotype. This chain links TRBV12-3 or TRBV12-4 with TRBJ1-4; D remains ambiguous. Trimming cost V 7 bases and J 8 bases, with 14 bases left between them. The CDR3 runs 13 residues. The chain's CDR3 is CASTTPPLEKLFF. The CDR3 region has the DNA TGTGCCAGCACTACCCCCCCTTTGGAAAAACTGTTTTTT.

The chain employs TRBV11-2 and TRBJ2-4; D is uncertain. Deletions cut 5 bases from V and 7 bases from J, with 12 bases between. The CDR3 has 13 amino acids. The germline V gene encodes CDR1 SGHAT and CDR2 FQNNGV. The CDR3 bases are TGTGCCAGCAGCGCGTTGCAGACTAACATTCAGTACTTC. Its translation is CASSALQTNIQYF.

The chain combines TRBV7-6 with TRBJ1-2; 7 nucleotides agree with TRBD1. Trimming removed 5 bases from V and 7 bases from J; junction bases left unmatched: 10. Germline CDR1 reads SGHVS; CDR2 reads FNYEAQ. The CDR3 totals 14 residues. The CDR3 nucleotides read TGTGCCAGCAGCCCCGAGGGGACAGAATCTGGCTACACCTTC. Its protein is CASSPEGTESGYTF.

This clonotype has more than one count but fewer than ten. The V call is TRBV5-1, the J call TRBJ2-7; 8 bases align to TRBD2. Germline V lookup: CDR1 SGHRS, CDR2 YFSETQ. This CDR3 has 15 amino acids. Losses at the gene ends were 0 bases for V and 3 bases for J; bases not matched to a gene: 5. Here the CDR3 reads CASSLDGGGNYEQYF. The CDR3 DNA reads as TGCGCCAGCAGCTTGGATGGCGGGGGGAACTACGAGCAGTACTTC.

The chain joins TRBV5-1 to TRBJ2-1; 7 bases map to TRBD2. The ends lost 0 bases at V and 5 bases at J; junction bases unmatched: 11. This CDR3 region has 17 residues. Germline lookup yields CDR1 SGHRS and CDR2 YFSETQ. This chain's CDR3 is CASSLEASGNWDNEQFF. DNA of the CDR3: TGCGCCAGCAGCTTGGAGGCTAGCGGTAACTGGGACAATGAGCAGTTCTTC.

The chain uses TRBV9 and TRBJ1-5; D is uncertain. This CDR3 region has 15 residues. Germline CDR1 is SGDLS and CDR2 is YYNGEE. Trimming took off 2 bases at V and 6 bases at J, with 15 bases between the two ends. The CDR3 sequence is CASSVSAVGGQPQHF. DNA for the CDR3: TGTGCCAGCAGCGTTAGCGCAGTTGGTGGTCAGCCCCAGCATTTT.

This clonotype was counted a few times. The genes are TRBV7-2 and TRBJ2-2; D remains unclear. The CDR3 covers 13 residues. Germline V CDR1 and CDR2: SGHTA, FQGNSA. V was pared by 2 bases and J by 8 bases, with 9 bases between. Here the CDR3 reads CASSLILGGELFF. CDR3 nucleotide sequence: TGTGCCAGCAGCTTAATTTTGGGAGGGGAGCTGTTTTTT.

The chain joins TRBV20-1 to TRBJ2-3; 7 nucleotides align to TRBD2. V trimming: 3 bases; J trimming: 2 bases; junction bases outside the gene matches: 5. Germline CDR1 is DFQATT and CDR2 is SNEGSKA (reference sequence). The CDR3 is 14 residues long. The chain's CDR3 is CSASDGRITDTQYF. The CDR3 DNA sequence: TGCAGTGCTAGCGACGGGAGGATCACAGATACGCAGTATTTT.

The V and J genes are TRBV7-9 and TRBJ2-1; D unclear. With 11 bases removed from V and 6 bases from J, the gap between germline ends came to 11 bases. The CDR3 is 11 residues long. The germline V gene has CDR1 SEHNR and CDR2 FQNEAQ (reference sequence). CDR3 sequence reads: CAGGVFNEQFF. In nucleotides, the CDR3 is TGTGCCGGTGGGGTTTTCAATGAGCAGTTCTTC. The full variable domain, completed using reference TRBV7-9 and TRBJ2-1, is DTGVSQNPRHKITKRGQNVTFRCDPISEHNRLYWYRQTLGQGPEFLTYFQNEAQLEKSRLLSDRFSAERPKGSFSTLEIQRTEQGDSAMYLCAGGVFNEQFFGPGTRLTVL.

This clonotype has a handful of counts. The chain is built from TRBV5-1 and TRBJ1-2; 7 bases align to TRBD1. Germline V gene lookup returns CDR1 SGHRS and CDR2 YFSETQ. CDR3 length equals 14 residues. V was pared by 2 bases and J by 8 bases, with 9 bases of the junction left unmatched. In DNA, the CDR3 is TGCGCCAGCAGCTTATATAACAGGGGTGGAGGCTACACCTTC. Translating gives CASSLYNRGGGYTF.

This clonotype has a handful of counts. The V call is TRBV4-2, the J call TRBJ1-1, with D unresolved. Trimming took 2 bases from V and 1 from J, leaving 14 bases between them. The CDR3 loop spans 16 amino acids. Per germline, CDR1 LGHNA and CDR2 YNFKEQ. DNA of the CDR3: TGTGCCAGCAGCCAATGGAAGGGTCAGGAGAACACTGAAGCTTTCTTT. Protein product: CASSQWKGQENTEAFF.

This rearrangement joins TRBV20-1 to TRBJ1-2; the D is unclear. CDR1 is DFQATT, CDR2 SNEGSKA, per germline (reference sequence). Trimming removed 3 bases at V and 8 bases at J, with 13 bases between. There are 12 residues in the CDR3. DNA for the CDR3: TGCAGTGCTAGTGAGGACCGGTGGGGCTACACCTTC. As protein: CSASEDRWGYTF.

The count of this clonotype is one. J is TRBJ1-2 and V is TRBV28, with 8 bases that match TRBD1. The CDR3 totals 13 residues. The germline CDR1 and CDR2 sequences are MDHEN and SYDVKM. J lost 7 bases, V lost 6 bases, and 7 bases had no gene match. The CDR3 DNA sequence: TGTGCCAGCAGGTCCACAGGGGGTCTTGGCTACACCTTC. Amino acids: CASRSTGGLGYTF.

In regard to this clonotype: Germline is not matched at one junction end, which may reflect a read error. In DNA form, the CDR3 reads TGCAGCGTAGAAGCGGGAGGAGGAGGAGATACGCAGTATTTT. Its protein product is CSVEAGGGGDTQYF. The rearrangement joins TRBV29-1 to TRBJ2-3, with 9 nucleotides matching TRBD2. The V gene's germline CDR1 is SQVTM and CDR2 ANQGSEA. The CDR3 is 14 residues long.

This clonotype appeared a single time. J is TRBJ1-2 and V is TRBV7-8; D remains unclear. The CDR3 runs to 13 residues. The germline CDR1 and CDR2 sequences are SGHVS and FQNEAQ. Trimming removed 9 bases at V and 3 bases at J, with 14 bases between. In DNA form, the CDR3 reads TGTGCCAGTACAATTTTTGGGGACTATGGCTACACCTTC. It encodes CASTIFGDYGYTF. The whole variable domain, filled in from reference TRBV7-8 and TRBJ1-2, reads GAGVSQSPRYKVAKRGQDVALRCDPISGHVSLFWYQQALGQGPEFLTYFQNEAQLDKSGLPSDRFFAERPEGSVSTLKIQRTQQEDSAVYLCASTIFGDYGYTFGSGTRLTVV.